This T cell receptor beta chain was captured by sequencing in a study of T cells in Graves' hyperthyroidism and ophthalmopathy. Study results and caveats: Before onset, ophthalmopathy was predicted by the model a median approximately 6.6 months earlier. A 13 V-J model separated ophthalmopathy from stable hyperthyroidism.

For Graves' hyperthyroidism to be stable, ophthalmopathy could not progress within 18 months. Subjects aged 18 to 65 presented with newly diagnosed hyperthyroidism of less than 2 months' duration. RNA transcripts provided the source from which TCR beta CDR3 regions were amplified. During a first-round RT-PCR of the TCR CDR3, the HTBI primer set was used. One entry per CDR3 protein, called by TCRdb with MiXCR from the multiplex PCR reads. In the table there are 530,000 or so distinct CDR3 sequences, about 43% of which are singletons. This clonotype was seen many times. Its antigen remains unidentified. There are 15 residues in the CDR3. V was clipped by 0 bases and J by 7 bases, with 16 bases between them. Germline V gene sequence: CDR1 MNHEY, CDR2 SVGAGI.

Sequencing input: peripheral blood or thyroid tissue (not recorded which). J is TRBJ2-7 and V is TRBV6-5; D may be TRBD2 (6 bases). The sequence was collected from a young woman with Graves' hyperthyroidism. CDR3 DNA sequence: TGTGCCAGCAGTTACTCCCCGCGCGGGGATAATGAGCAGTACTTC. Protein: CASSYSPRGDNEQYF.